The 21 T cell receptor beta chains below come from one sample, sequenced in a study of cytomegalovirus exposure and HLA in healthy donors. 60 Vbeta and 13 Jbeta primers were used in PCR. Produced via immunoSEQ multiplex PCR; TCRdb's table is partial and in-frame only. The repertoire holds roughly 97,000 clones, with around 73% as singletons. Material for sequencing was PBMCs. The receptors were gathered from a woman aged 40-49 years in good health and CMV-seronegative.

The table lists this clone with a few counts. The chain combines TRBV4-3 with TRBJ2-1, with D unresolved. CDR1 and CDR2 from the germline V gene are LGHNA and YSLEER. There are 16 residues in the CDR3. V lost 0 bases and J 4 bases, leaving 13 bases between the germline ends. CDR3: CASSQERPAPYNEQFF. CDR3 coding DNA: TGCGCCAGCAGCCAAGAGCGGCCAGCGCCTTACAATGAGCAGTTCTTC.

The chain links TRBV19 to TRBJ2-4; 8 bases match TRBD1. Germline assignment: CDR1 LNHDA and CDR2 SQIVND (reference sequence). V shed 5 bases and J 7 bases; nucleotides not matched to a gene: 4. The CDR3 is 13 residues long. The chain's CDR3 is CASSGQGMNIQYF. The CDR3 DNA reads TGTGCCAGTAGTGGACAGGGAATGAACATTCAGTACTTC.

This clone has just one count. This chain uses TRBV7-9 with TRBJ2-1; 7 nucleotides agree with TRBD2. This CDR3 is built from 16 residues. The V gene end was trimmed by 5 bases and the J gene end by 7 bases; junction bases not matched to a gene: 14. CDR1 and CDR2 from the germline V gene are SEHNR and FQNEAQ (reference sequence). CDR3 amino acids: CASSPGLSGIGNEQFF. The CDR3 nucleotides read TGTGCCAGCAGCCCCGGGCTCAGCGGGATCGGAAATGAGCAGTTCTTC.

The chain combines TRBV28 with TRBJ2-3, with D perhaps matching TRBD2 (6 bases). The V and J ends lost 8 bases and 3 bases respectively, with 12 bases between them. The CDR3 has 13 amino acids. CDR1 MDHEN and CDR2 SYDVKM come from the germline V gene. The DNA for the CDR3 is TGTGCCAGCGGGGGGACTCCGACAGATACGCAGTATTTT. Amino acids: CASGGTPTDTQYF.

This sequence joins TRBV27 and TRBJ2-7, with 8 positions matching TRBD1. CDR3 length: 13 amino acids. V shed 7 bases, J shed 5 bases, and the junction held 7 bases outside the gene matches. Germline CDR1 MNHEY, CDR2 SMNVEV (reference sequence). The CDR3 here is CASTRTGFHEQYF. CDR3 nucleotides: TGTGCCAGCACCAGGACAGGGTTCCACGAGCAGTACTTC.

This clone was seen more than once but under ten times. The genes are TRBV7-9 and TRBJ2-3; TRBD2 aligns across 12 bases. Per the germline V gene, CDR1 is SEHNR and CDR2 is FQNEAQ (reference sequence). Unmatched junction bases numbered 4, after V lost 5 bases and J lost 4 bases. The CDR3 runs to 15 residues. The CDR3 DNA reads as TGTGCCAGCAGCCCTGGACTAGCGGGGTCAGATACGCAGTATTTT. Amino acid sequence: CASSPGLAGSDTQYF.

The chain uses TRBV5-1 and TRBJ2-3; a weak D match, TRBD1 (6 bases). Trimming left V 8 bases short and J 3 bases short, with 13 bases between. The V gene's germline CDR1 is SGHRS and CDR2 YFSETQ. The CDR3 loop spans 13 amino acids. This CDR3 reads CASSAGTTDTQYF. For the CDR3, the DNA is TGCGCCAGTAGCGCCGGGACAACAGATACGCAGTATTTT.

V gene TRBV6-5 combines with J gene TRBJ2-6; D might be TRBD1 (5 bases). Between the trimmed V and J ends, which lost 4 bases and 1 base, there was a span of 8 bases. Germline V gene sequence: CDR1 MNHEY, CDR2 SVGAGI. The CDR3 runs to 15 residues. The CDR3 sequence is CASSLSGSGANVLTF. The CDR3 DNA sequence: TGTGCCAGCAGTTTATCAGGGTCTGGGGCCAACGTCCTGACTTTC.

The CDR3 coding sequence is TGTGCCAGCAGTTTGGAGGGCGGGACTAGCGGGAGCGAGGCAGATACGCAGTATTTT. Encoded protein: CASSLEGGTSGSEADTQYF. The chain couples TRBV28 to TRBJ2-3; 14 positions agree with TRBD2. Per the germline V gene, CDR1 is MDHEN and CDR2 is SYDVKM. V lost 3 bases and J lost 4; bases outside the gene matches: 12. The CDR3 sequence is 19 residues long. Based on the CDR3 plus reference TRBV28 and TRBJ2-3, the full variable domain is DVKVTQSSRYLVKRTGEKVFLECVQDMDHENMFWYRQDPGLGLRLIYFSYDVKMKEKGDIPEGYSVSREKKERFSLILESASTNQTSMYLCASSLEGGTSGSEADTQYFGPGTRLTVL.

There are a few counts of this clone. This rearrangement joins TRBV28 to TRBJ2-1; 10 nucleotides align to TRBD1. The germline gives CDR1 MDHEN, CDR2 SYDVKM. V lost 10 bases and J lost 7; bases outside the gene matches: 19. This CDR3 has 17 amino acids. This CDR3 reads CATSFVRGGQGRNEQFF. The CDR3 DNA is TGTGCCACCTCCTTCGTCCGGGGGGGACAGGGGCGAAATGAGCAGTTCTTC.

This chain joins TRBV5-4 and TRBJ2-6; possible D gene TRBD2, 7 bases. The CDR3 is made up of 13 amino acids. V was trimmed by 5 bases and J by 9 bases, leaving 12 bases between them. Per germline, CDR1 SGHNT and CDR2 YYREEE (reference sequence). The CDR3 region is CASRGGPYNVLTF. The CDR3 nucleotides are TGTGCCAGCAGGGGGGGGCCCTACAACGTCCTGACTTTC.

The rearrangement links TRBV29-1 to TRBJ1-2, with D possibly being TRBD1 (6 bases). This CDR3 has 13 residues. The V gene lost 0 bases and the J gene lost 6 bases, with 11 bases spanning the gap. The germline V gene has CDR1 SQVTM and CDR2 ANQGSEA. This CDR3 reads CSVEDRQVHGYTF. For the CDR3, the DNA is TGCAGCGTTGAAGATAGACAGGTGCATGGCTACACCTTC. Complete variable domain (other parts from reference TRBV29-1 and TRBJ1-2): SAVISQKPSRDICQRGTSLTIQCQVDSQVTMMFWYRQQPGQSLTLIATANQGSEATYESGFVIDKFPISRPNLTFSTLTVSNMSPEDSSIYLCSVEDRQVHGYTFGSGTRLTVV.

The rearrangement joins TRBV15 to TRBJ2-1; 9 nucleotides match TRBD2. Germline lookup yields CDR1 LNHNV and CDR2 YYDKDF (reference sequence). The ends lost 5 bases at V and 7 bases at J; junction bases unmatched: 9. This CDR3 has 15 residues. CDR3 protein: CATSQEREALNEQFF. DNA for the CDR3: TGTGCCACCAGCCAGGAGCGGGAGGCTTTAAATGAGCAGTTCTTC.

V and J are TRBV5-8 and TRBJ1-1; D is undetermined. In germline, CDR1 is SGHTS, CDR2 YDEGEE. The CDR3 runs to 16 residues. Trimming cost V 2 bases and J 0 bases, with 14 bases left between them. CDR3: CASSLGELTMNTEAFF. In DNA form, the CDR3 reads TGTGCCAGCAGCTTAGGTGAACTAACTATGAACACTGAAGCTTTCTTT.

A remark on this clone: Other DNA variants within this sample encode the same CDR3. The chain joins TRBV9 to TRBJ2-2; D unresolved. The CDR3 spans 18 residues. Trimming left V 0 bases short and J 1 base short, with 16 bases between. In germline, CDR1 is SGDLS, CDR2 YYNGEE. The DNA of the CDR3 is TGTGCCAGCAGCGTAGGGGCCCGAGTACTTCTGAACACCGGGGAGCTGTTTTTT. Its translation: CASSVGARVLLNTGELFF. Full variable domain (missing parts from reference TRBV9 and TRBJ2-2): DSGVTQTPKHLITATGQRVTLRCSPRSGDLSVYWYQQSLDQGLQFLIQYYNGEERAKGNILERFSAQQFPDLHSELNLSSLELGDSALYFCASSVGARVLLNTGELFFGEGSRLTVL.

This sequence joins TRBV28 and TRBJ1-1; D gene unclear. Trimming cost V 4 bases and J 7 bases, with 13 bases left between them. Germline CDR1 reads MDHEN; CDR2 reads SYDVKM. This CDR3 contains 13 residues. In DNA form, the CDR3 reads TGTGCCAGCAGTTACCCCGCGGATCTTGAAGCTTTCTTT. Its protein is CASSYPADLEAFF.

The rearrangement joins TRBV27 to TRBJ2-1; D is undetermined. The germline CDR1 and CDR2 sequences are MNHEY and SMNVEV (reference sequence). The ends were cut back, 3 bases at V and 4 bases at J, with 7 bases in the middle. The CDR3 length is 13 residues. The CDR3: CASSLWAYNEQFF. CDR3 sequence (DNA): TGTGCCAGCAGTTTGTGGGCGTACAATGAGCAGTTCTTC.

The chain couples TRBV19 to TRBJ2-1; TRBD2 agrees at 7 bases. The germline V gene has CDR1 LNHDA and CDR2 SQIVND (reference sequence). Losses at the gene ends were 5 bases for V and 8 bases for J; bases not matched to a gene: 9. This CDR3 is built from 14 residues. In DNA form, the CDR3 reads TGTGCCAGTAGTCCCCTCCCAGGGAGGGATGAGCAGTTCTTC. This codes for CASSPLPGRDEQFF.

The chain recombines TRBV19 with TRBJ2-2; TRBD2 might be the D (6 bases). Germline CDR1 and CDR2: LNHDA and SQIVND (reference sequence). The length of the CDR3 is 15 residues. V was trimmed by 8 bases and J by 4 bases, leaving 17 bases between them. CDR3 loop: CASLPRGGVTGELFF. DNA of the CDR3: TGTGCCAGTTTGCCCCGGGGAGGAGTCACCGGGGAGCTGTTTTTT.

As regards this clone: An end of the junction does not agree with germline; a read error may underlie this. The CDR3 protein is CASRESLPSYEQYF. CDR3 sequence (DNA): TGTGCCAGCAGAGAATCACTACCTTCCTACGAGCAGTACTTC. The chain couples TRBV25-1 to TRBJ2-7; D uncertain. Germline V lookup: CDR1 MGHDK, CDR2 SYGVNS. This CDR3 has 14 amino acids.

The rearrangement uses TRBV4-3 and TRBJ2-3; 8 bases fit TRBD1. The CDR3 consists of 17 residues. Per the germline V gene, CDR1 is LGHNA and CDR2 is YSLEER. V dropped 5 bases and J dropped 3; count of bases not matched to a gene: 13. The CDR3 loop reads CASSANPHRGETDTQYF. CDR3 in DNA: TGCGCCAGCAGCGCAAACCCCCACAGGGGGGAGACAGATACGCAGTATTTT.